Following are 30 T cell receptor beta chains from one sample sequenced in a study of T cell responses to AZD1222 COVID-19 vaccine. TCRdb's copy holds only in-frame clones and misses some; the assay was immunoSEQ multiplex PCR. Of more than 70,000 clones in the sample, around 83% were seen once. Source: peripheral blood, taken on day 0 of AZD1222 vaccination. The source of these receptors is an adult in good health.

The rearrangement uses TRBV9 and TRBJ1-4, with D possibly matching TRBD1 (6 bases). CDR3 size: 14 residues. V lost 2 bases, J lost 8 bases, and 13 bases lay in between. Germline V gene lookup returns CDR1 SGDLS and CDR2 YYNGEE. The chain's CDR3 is CASSVGALGEKLFF. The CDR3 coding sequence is TGTGCCAGCAGCGTGGGGGCTTTGGGAGAAAAACTGTTTTTT.

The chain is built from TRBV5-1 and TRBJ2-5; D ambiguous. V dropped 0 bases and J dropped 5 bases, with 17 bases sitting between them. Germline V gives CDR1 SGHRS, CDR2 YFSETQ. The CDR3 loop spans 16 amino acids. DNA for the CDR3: TGCGCCAGCAGCTTGGCGACGGTCAGCGTTGGGGAGACCCAGTACTTC. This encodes CASSLATVSVGETQYF.

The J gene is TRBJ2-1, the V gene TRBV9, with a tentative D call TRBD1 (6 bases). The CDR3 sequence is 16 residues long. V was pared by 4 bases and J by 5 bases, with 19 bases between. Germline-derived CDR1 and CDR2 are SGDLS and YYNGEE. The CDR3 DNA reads TGTGCCAGCAGCCGACCGGGACACGCGTTCCACAATGAGCAGTTCTTC. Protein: CASSRPGHAFHNEQFF.

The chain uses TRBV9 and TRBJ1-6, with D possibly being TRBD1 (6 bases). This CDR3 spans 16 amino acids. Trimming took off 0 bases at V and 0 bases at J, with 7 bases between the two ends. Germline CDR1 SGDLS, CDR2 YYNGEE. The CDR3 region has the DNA TGTGCCAGCAGCGTAGGACAGGACTCCTATAATTCACCCCTCCACTTT. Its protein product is CASSVGQDSYNSPLHF.

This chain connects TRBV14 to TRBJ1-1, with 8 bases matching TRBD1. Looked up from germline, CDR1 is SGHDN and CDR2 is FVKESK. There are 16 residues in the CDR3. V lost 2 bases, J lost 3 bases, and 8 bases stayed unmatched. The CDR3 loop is CASSQSSTGVYTEAFF. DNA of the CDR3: TGTGCCAGCAGCCAAAGCTCGACAGGGGTTTACACTGAAGCTTTCTTT.

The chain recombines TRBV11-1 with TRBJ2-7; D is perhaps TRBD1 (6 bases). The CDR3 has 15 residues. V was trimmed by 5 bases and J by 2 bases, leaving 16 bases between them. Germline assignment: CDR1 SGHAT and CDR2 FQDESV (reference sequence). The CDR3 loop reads CASSPAAGTTYEQYF. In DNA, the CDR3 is TGTGCCAGCAGCCCGGCCGCAGGGACAACCTACGAGCAGTACTTC.

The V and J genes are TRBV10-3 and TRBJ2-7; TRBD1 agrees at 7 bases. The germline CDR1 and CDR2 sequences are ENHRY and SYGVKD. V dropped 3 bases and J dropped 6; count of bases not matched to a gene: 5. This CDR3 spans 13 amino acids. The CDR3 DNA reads TGTGCCATCAGTGAAAGACAGGGATCCGAGCAGTACTTC. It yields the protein CAISERQGSEQYF.

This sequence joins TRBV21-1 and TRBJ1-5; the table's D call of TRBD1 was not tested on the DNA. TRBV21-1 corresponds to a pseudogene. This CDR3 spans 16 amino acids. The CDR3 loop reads CASPSGTGKGNQPQHF. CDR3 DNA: TGTGCCAGCCCGAGTGGGACAGGGAAAGGCAATCAGCCCCAGCATTTT.

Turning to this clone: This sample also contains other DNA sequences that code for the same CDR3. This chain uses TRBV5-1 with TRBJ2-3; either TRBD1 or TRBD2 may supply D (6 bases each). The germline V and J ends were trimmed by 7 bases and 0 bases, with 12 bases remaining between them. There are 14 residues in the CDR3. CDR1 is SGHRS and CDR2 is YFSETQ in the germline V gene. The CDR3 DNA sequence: TGCGCCAGCCTCCGAGGGGGGAGCACAGATACGCAGTATTTT. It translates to CASLRGGSTDTQYF.

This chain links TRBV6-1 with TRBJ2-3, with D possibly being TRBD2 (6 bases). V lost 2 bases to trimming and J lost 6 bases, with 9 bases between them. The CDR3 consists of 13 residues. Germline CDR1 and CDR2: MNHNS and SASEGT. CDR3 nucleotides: TGTGCCAGCAGTGAATTCCGGGGGGATACGCAGTATTTT. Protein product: CASSEFRGDTQYF.

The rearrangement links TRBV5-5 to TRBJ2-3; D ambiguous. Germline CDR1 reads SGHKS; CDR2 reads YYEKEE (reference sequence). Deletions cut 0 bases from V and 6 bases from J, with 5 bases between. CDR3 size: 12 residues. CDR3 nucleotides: TGTGCCAGCAGCTTGGAGGAGGATACGCAGTATTTT. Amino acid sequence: CASSLEEDTQYF. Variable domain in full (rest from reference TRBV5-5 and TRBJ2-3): DAGVTQSPTHLIKTRGQQVTLRCSPISGHKSVSWYQQVLGQGPQFIFQYYEKEERGRGNFPDRFSARQFPNYSSELNVNALLLGDSALYLCASSLEEDTQYFGPGTRLTVL.

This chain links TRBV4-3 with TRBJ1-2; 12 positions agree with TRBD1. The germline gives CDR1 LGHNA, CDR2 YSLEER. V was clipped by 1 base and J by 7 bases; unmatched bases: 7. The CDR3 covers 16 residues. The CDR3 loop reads CASSQGPGQGASGYTF. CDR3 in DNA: TGCGCCAGCAGCCAAGGTCCGGGACAGGGGGCTAGTGGCTACACCTTC.

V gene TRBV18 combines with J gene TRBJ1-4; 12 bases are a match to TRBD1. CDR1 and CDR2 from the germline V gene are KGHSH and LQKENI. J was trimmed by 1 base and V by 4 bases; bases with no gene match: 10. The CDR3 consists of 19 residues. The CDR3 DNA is TGTGCCAGCTCACTGTCCCGGGACAGGGGGCTTTTAACTAATGAAAAACTGTTTTTT. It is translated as CASSLSRDRGLLTNEKLFF.

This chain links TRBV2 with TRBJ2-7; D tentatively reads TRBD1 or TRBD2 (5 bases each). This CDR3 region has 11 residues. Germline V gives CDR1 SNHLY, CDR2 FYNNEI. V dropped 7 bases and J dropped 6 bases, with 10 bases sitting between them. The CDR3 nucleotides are TGTGCCAGCACCGAGAGGGGCGAGCAGTACTTC. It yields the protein CASTERGEQYF.

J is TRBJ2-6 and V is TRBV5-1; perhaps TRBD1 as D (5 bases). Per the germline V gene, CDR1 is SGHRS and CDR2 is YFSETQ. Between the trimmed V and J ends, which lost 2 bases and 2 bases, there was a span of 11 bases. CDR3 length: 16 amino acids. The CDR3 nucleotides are TGCGCCAGCAGCTTCAACCCAGGGACTGGGGCCAACGTCCTGACTTTC. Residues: CASSFNPGTGANVLTF. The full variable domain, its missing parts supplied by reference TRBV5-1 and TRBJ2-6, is KAGVTQTPRYLIKTRGQQVTLSCSPISGHRSVSWYQQTPGQGLQFLFEYFSETQRNKGNFPGRFSGRQFSNSRSEMNVSTLELGDSALYLCASSFNPGTGANVLTFGAGSRLTVL.

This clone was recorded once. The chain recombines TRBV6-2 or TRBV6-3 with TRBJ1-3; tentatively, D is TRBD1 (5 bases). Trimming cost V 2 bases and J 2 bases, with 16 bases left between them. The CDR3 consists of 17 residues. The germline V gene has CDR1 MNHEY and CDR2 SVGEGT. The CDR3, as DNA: TGTGCCAGCAGTTACAACGTTGGGGACTACACTGGAAACACCATATATTTT. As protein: CASSYNVGDYTGNTIYF.

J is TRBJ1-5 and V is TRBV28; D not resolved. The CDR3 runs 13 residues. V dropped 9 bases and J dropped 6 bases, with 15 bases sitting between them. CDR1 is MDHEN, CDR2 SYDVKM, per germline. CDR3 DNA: TGTGCCAGTAGGGAAGGGAGTGGTCAGCCCCAGCATTTT. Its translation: CASREGSGQPQHF.

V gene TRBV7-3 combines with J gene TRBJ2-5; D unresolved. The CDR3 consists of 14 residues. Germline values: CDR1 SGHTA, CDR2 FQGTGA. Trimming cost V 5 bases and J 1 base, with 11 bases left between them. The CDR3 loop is CASSIPDGQETQYF. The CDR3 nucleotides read TGTGCCAGCAGCATACCGGACGGCCAAGAGACCCAGTACTTC.

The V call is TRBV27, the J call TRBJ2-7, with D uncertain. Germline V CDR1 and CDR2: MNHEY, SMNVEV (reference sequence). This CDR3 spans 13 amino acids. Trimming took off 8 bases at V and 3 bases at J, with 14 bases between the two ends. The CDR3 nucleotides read TGTGCCAGCCACGGGCACGGTAGCTACGAGCAGTACTTC. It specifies CASHGHGSYEQYF.

The CDR3 spells CASLALGDEKLFF. CDR3 nucleotide sequence: TGTGCCAGCCTGGCCTTGGGGGACGAAAAACTGTTTTTT. J is TRBJ1-4 and V is TRBV19; a possible D gene is TRBD1 (5 bases). V was shortened by 9 bases and J by 8 bases, with 16 bases between the two germline ends. This CDR3 contains 13 residues. Looked up from germline, CDR1 is LNHDA and CDR2 is SQIVND (reference sequence).

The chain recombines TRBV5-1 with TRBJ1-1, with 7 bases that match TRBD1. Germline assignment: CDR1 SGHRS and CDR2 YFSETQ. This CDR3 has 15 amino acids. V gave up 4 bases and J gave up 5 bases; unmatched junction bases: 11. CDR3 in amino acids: CASSRSQGEGTEAFF. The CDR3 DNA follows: TGCGCCAGCAGCAGGTCTCAGGGGGAGGGTACTGAAGCTTTCTTT.

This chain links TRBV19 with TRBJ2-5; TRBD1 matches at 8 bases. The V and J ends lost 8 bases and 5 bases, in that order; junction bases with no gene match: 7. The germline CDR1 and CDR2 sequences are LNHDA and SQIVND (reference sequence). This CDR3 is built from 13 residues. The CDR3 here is CASSQGGGETQYF. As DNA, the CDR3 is TGTGCCAGTTCACAGGGGGGCGGGGAGACCCAGTACTTC. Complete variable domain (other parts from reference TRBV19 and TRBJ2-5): DGGITQSPKYLFRKEGQNVTLSCEQNLNHDAMYWYRQDPGQGLRLIYYSQIVNDFQKGDIAEGYSVSREKKESFPLTVTSAQKNPTAFYLCASSQGGGETQYFGPGTRLLVL.

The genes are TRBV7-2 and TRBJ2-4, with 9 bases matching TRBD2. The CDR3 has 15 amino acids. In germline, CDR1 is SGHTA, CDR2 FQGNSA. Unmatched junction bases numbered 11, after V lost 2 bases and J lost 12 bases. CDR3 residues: CASSLSGTSSSGQYF. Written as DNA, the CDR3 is TGTGCCAGCAGCTTAAGTGGGACTAGCTCCTCTGGTCAGTACTTC. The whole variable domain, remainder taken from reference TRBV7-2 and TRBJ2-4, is GAGVSQSPSNKVTEKGKDVELRCDPISGHTALYWYRQSLGQGLEFLIYFQGNSAPDKSGLPSDRFSAERTGGSVSTLTIQRTQQEDSAVYLCASSLSGTSSSGQYFGAGTRLSVL.

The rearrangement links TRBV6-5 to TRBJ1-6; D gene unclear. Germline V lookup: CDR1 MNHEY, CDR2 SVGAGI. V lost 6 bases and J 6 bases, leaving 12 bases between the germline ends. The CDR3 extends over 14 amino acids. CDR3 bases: TGTGCCAGCAGAACCGGACGCCTTAATTCACCCCTCCACTTT. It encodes CASRTGRLNSPLHF.

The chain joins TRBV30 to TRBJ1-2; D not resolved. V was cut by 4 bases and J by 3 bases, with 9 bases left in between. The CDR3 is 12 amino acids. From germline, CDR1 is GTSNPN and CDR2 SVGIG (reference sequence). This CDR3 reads CAWKGLDYGYTF. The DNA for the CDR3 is TGTGCCTGGAAAGGGCTTGACTATGGCTACACCTTC.

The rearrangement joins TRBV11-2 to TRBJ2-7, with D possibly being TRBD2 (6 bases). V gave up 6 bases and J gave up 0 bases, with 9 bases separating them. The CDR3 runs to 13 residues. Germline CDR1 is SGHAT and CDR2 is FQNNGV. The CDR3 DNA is TGTGCCAGCAGGGGGGGAAACTCCTACGAGCAGTACTTC. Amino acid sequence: CASRGGNSYEQYF.

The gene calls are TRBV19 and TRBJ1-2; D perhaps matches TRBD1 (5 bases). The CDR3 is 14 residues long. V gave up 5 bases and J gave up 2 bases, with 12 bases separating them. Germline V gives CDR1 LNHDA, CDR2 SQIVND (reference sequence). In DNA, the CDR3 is TGTGCCAGTAGTCCTGGACATGCGAACTATGGCTACACCTTC. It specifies CASSPGHANYGYTF.

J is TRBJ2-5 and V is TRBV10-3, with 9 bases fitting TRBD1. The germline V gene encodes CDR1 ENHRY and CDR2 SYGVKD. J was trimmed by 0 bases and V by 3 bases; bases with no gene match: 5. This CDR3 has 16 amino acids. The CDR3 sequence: CAISEWDRAYQETQYF. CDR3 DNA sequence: TGTGCCATCAGTGAATGGGACAGGGCCTACCAAGAGACCCAGTACTTC.

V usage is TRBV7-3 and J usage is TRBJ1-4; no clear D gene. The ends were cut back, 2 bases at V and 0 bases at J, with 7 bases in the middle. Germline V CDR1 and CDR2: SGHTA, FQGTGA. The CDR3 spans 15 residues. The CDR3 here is CASSLFAATNEKLFF. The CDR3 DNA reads TGTGCCAGCAGCTTATTCGCAGCAACTAATGAAAAACTGTTTTTT.

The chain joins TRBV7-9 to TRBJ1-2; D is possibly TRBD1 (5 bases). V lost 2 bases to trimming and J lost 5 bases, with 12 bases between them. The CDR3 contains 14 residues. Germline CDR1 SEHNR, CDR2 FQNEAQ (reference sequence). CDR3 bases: TGTGCCAGCAGCTTACAATTGACAGCTTATGGCTACACCTTC. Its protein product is CASSLQLTAYGYTF.